What follows is one T cell receptor beta chain and its context. Its antigen target is currently unknown. Likely a read error: the CDR3 ends without its conserved phenylalanine or tryptophan. To prepare the library, multiplex PCR was applied. The run used an Illumina HiSeq 2500. TCRbeta libraries were built by three rounds of nested PCR using primers (Table S4), following protocols modified from ARM-PCR. Before sequencing, PCR products of 200-500 bp were excised from the gel and purified with the QIAquick gel extraction kit. Regarding the original processing steps: Reads were cleaned with Trimmomatic, merged with FLASH into complete CDR3 sequences, and assigned to V(D)J germline segments with MiTCR. VDJtools was used to compute clonal diversity as the inverse Simpson's index. In-frame sequences without a premature stop codon were defined as productive reads. The public sequencing data were trimmed at Q25 with fastp and processed into clonotypes with MiXCR by TCRdb, which kept only in-frame beta chains. CDR3 protein sequences are deduplicated, and each keeps its most common genes and DNA. It is TCRdb's table, rather than the study itself, that gives the V and J calls and clone size. The sample includes about 60,000 distinct CDR3 sequences, with about 55% observed a single time. The ten largest clones capture less than 35% of the sample.

This entry belongs to a study of tumor and adjacent non-tumor tissue in lung cancer (dated by TCRdb to the late 2010s). At the level of the whole study: Of the cohort, about 11 patients had adenocarcinoma, 2 had squamous cell carcinoma and 1 had small cell lung cancer. Among the approximately 15 patients, ages ranged from roughly 30 to 85 years, around ten were men and 5 were women, and disease was TNM stage I to III. In total, sequencing yielded 130,000,000 or so productive TCRbeta reads, which works out to an average of approximately 4.2 million reads per sample. The study compared bulk TCRbeta repertoires from lung tumor tissue and matched distant non-tumor lung tissue of about 16 lung cancer patients. For each patient, one tumor sample and one normal lung sample were taken, giving some 33 paired specimens that underwent TCRbeta CDR3 sequencing. Summary of the overall study and its limitations: Because peripheral blood was not sequenced, blood TCRbeta repertoires in the lung cancer patients of the study were not examined. The cohort had only about 14 patients, and the authors noted that larger samples and more detailed clinical data are needed. In normal lung, the top 100 clones accounted for a significantly larger cumulative share of the repertoire than in tumor tissue. Significantly higher TCR diversity (inverse Simpson) was observed in tumor tissue than in normal lung tissue (approximately 440 vs 150, P = 0.0075, Mann-Whitney U test). The sequencing platform is not named in the methods, and unique molecular identifiers are not mentioned. TCR diversity was significantly higher in younger patients, and greater tumor TCR diversity was associated with shorter overall survival and shorter disease-free survival.

The CDR3 spans 15 residues, counting both ends. Solely the CDR3 DNA is kept, with 45 bases framed from the first base. Trimming removed 2 bases from V and 1 base from J, leaving 8 bases between the germline ends. For CDR1 and CDR2, the germline V gene lists KGHSY and FQNENV. RNA was extracted from bulk unsorted tissue and checked for quality with a NanoDrop ND-1000 and an Agilent 2100. For the normal lung samples, distant non-tumor tissue was collected more than 3 cm away from the tumor edge. Donors were newly diagnosed lung cancer patients admitted for thoracic surgery in China between August and November 2014, without prior chemotherapy. Patients who had received previous radiotherapy or chemotherapy, or who had another concurrent cancer, were excluded from the study. Pieces of surgical tissue measuring about 1-2.1 cm3 were kept in RNAlater solution and held at -80 degrees C until needed.

Recombination linked TRBV16 to TRBJ1-4; the D gene cannot be resolved reliably. This receptor was obtained from a man aged 65 to 85 with non-small cell lung cancer. The sample consisted of distant non-tumor lung tissue. Here the CDR3 is given as CASSQNSGTNEKLFL. The nucleotides read TGTGCCAGCAGCCAAAATAGTGGAACTAATGAAAAACTGTTTCTT.